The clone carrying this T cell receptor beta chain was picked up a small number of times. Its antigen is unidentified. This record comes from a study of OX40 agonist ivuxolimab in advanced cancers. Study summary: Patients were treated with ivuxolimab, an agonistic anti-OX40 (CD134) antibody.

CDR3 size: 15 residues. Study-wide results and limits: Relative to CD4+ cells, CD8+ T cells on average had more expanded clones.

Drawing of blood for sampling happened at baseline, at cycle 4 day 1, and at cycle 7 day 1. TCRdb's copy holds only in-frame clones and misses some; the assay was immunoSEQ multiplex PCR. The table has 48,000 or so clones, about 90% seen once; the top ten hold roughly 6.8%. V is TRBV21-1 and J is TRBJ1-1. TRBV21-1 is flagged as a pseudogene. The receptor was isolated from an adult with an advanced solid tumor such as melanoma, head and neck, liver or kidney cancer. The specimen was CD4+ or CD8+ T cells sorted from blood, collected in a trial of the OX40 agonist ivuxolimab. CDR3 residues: CASSKVALLNTEAFF. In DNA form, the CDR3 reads TGTGCCAGCAGCAAAGTGGCACTTTTGAACACTGAAGCTTTCTTT.